The text below deals with one T cell receptor beta chain. The CDR3 loop spans 12 amino acids. The germline CDR1 and CDR2 sequences are MNHNY and SVGAGI (reference sequence). V was pared by 7 bases and J by 7 bases, with 13 bases between. This specimen belongs to a study of T-cell memory formation after mild COVID-19. In TCRdb, the 5' RACE reads were re-called with MiXCR into one record per CDR3 protein. The sample carries about 170,000 distinct CDR3 sequences, over 10% recorded once. This TCR derives from a man aged 18 to 30 who had mild COVID-19 (a few samples of this study predate the infection). Cell type and time point are not known. The sequenced material came from PBMCs or a T cell subset sorted from them (not recorded which). The chain joins TRBV6-6 to TRBJ1-2, with TRBD1 as a possible D gene (5 bases). The CDR3 bases are TGTGCCAGCACTGATCAGGGTTTTGGCTACACCTTC. Translating gives CASTDQGFGYTF.